The next 27 T cell receptor beta chains were all read from a single sample in a study of cytotoxic CD8 clonotypes in ibrutinib-treated CLL. Sequencing used immunoSEQ multiplex PCR; TCRdb keeps in-frame clones, though not all of them. The sample contains approximately 190,000 clones, roughly 79% of which appear only once. The sample was PBMCs, taken after 12 months of ibrutinib treatment. The receptors shown here come from a human donor with chronic lymphocytic leukemia.

The CDR3, as DNA: TGTGCCAGCAGTGATGGGGGGCGTTATTATGGCTACACCTTC. Translating gives CASSDGGRYYGYTF. The gene calls are TRBV25-1 and TRBJ1-2; D possibly corresponds to TRBD1 (6 bases). Per the germline V gene, CDR1 is MGHDK and CDR2 is SYGVNS. V was clipped by 3 bases and J by 5 bases, with 13 bases between them. The CDR3 extends over 14 amino acids.

The V and J genes are TRBV25-1 and TRBJ1-3; D gene uncertain. Germline V gene lookup returns CDR1 MGHDK and CDR2 SYGVNS. Trimming took off 2 bases at V and 0 bases at J, with 8 bases between the two ends. The CDR3 sequence is 15 residues long. The CDR3 is CASSELGISGNTIYF. For the CDR3, the DNA is TGTGCCAGCAGTGAACTCGGGATCTCTGGAAACACCATATATTTT.

This clone occurred a few times. The chain joins TRBV19 to TRBJ2-7, with D unclear. CDR3 length: 12 residues. Per the germline V gene, CDR1 is LNHDA and CDR2 is SQIVND (reference sequence). Trimming pared 5 bases from V and 0 bases from J, leaving 5 bases between. The CDR3 region is CASSDFSYEQYF. CDR3 in DNA: TGTGCCAGTAGTGACTTCTCCTACGAGCAGTACTTC.

The J gene is TRBJ2-7, the V gene TRBV5-1, with D tentatively TRBD1 or TRBD2 (5 bases each). Germline CDR1 and CDR2: SGHRS and YFSETQ. The CDR3 spans 15 residues. Trimming shortened V by 4 bases and J by 0 bases, and 14 bases separated the two germline ends. The CDR3 DNA reads as TGCGCCAGCAGCGTTGGTTGGGGGACCTCCTACGAGCAGTACTTC. This codes for CASSVGWGTSYEQYF.

The chain has TRBV6-5 and TRBJ2-3; 9 bases map to TRBD2. This CDR3 spans 16 amino acids. With V trimmed by 1 base and J by 11 bases, 13 bases remained unmatched. CDR1 is MNHEY, CDR2 SVGAGI, per germline. CDR3 in amino acids: CASSYFSGSSEVVQYF. In DNA form, the CDR3 reads TGTGCCAGCAGTTACTTTAGCGGGAGCTCGGAGGTGGTGCAGTATTTT.

This clone was found once. The chain joins TRBV11-1 to TRBJ1-2; D not resolved. Germline assignment: CDR1 SGHAT and CDR2 FQDESV (reference sequence). V was cut by 5 bases and J by 4 bases, with 14 bases left in between. The CDR3 covers 14 residues. CDR3: CASSPGGRGYGYTF. The CDR3 DNA reads TGTGCCAGCAGCCCCGGAGGGCGCGGCTATGGCTACACCTTC.

The J gene is TRBJ1-4, the V gene TRBV7-8; 10 positions match TRBD1. Trimming removed 5 bases from V and 4 bases from J; junction bases left unmatched: 4. The CDR3 covers 15 residues. Germline-derived CDR1 and CDR2 are SGHVS and FQNEAQ. Written as DNA, the CDR3 is TGTGCCAGCAGCCAGACAGGGGGCGTTAATGAAAAACTGTTTTTT. This sequence encodes CASSQTGGVNEKLFF.

The rearrangement uses TRBV28 and TRBJ2-7; 9 bases line up with TRBD1. This CDR3 has 15 amino acids. Germline CDR1 reads MDHEN; CDR2 reads SYDVKM. J lost 2 bases, V lost 8 bases, and 10 bases had no gene match. In nucleotides, the CDR3 is TGTGCCAGCCGCCGGACTAACAGGGGGCCCTACGAGCAGTACTTC. This gives the protein CASRRTNRGPYEQYF.

This chain links TRBV6-5 with TRBJ2-7, with 8 bases that match TRBD1. Germline V gene sequence: CDR1 MNHEY, CDR2 SVGAGI. The length of the CDR3 is 15 residues. V trimming: 1 base; J trimming: 3 bases; junction bases outside the gene matches: 5. The CDR3 DNA reads as TGTGCCAGCAGTTACTTCGGGACAGGATTCTACGAGCAGTACTTC. Its translation is CASSYFGTGFYEQYF.

V usage is TRBV11-2 and J usage is TRBJ2-3; 10 bases map to TRBD2. The CDR3 has 16 amino acids. With 1 base clipped from V and 6 bases from J, the junction kept 7 bases outside the gene matches. Germline CDR1 SGHAT, CDR2 FQNNGV. CDR3 loop: CASSLGRSGGGDTQYF. The CDR3 DNA reads TGTGCCAGCAGCTTAGGGAGAAGCGGGGGGGGCGATACGCAGTATTTT. The full variable domain, with the rest looked up from reference TRBV11-2 and TRBJ2-3, is EAGVAQSPRYKIIEKRQSVAFWCNPISGHATLYWYQQILGQGPKLLIQFQNNGVVDDSQLPKDRFSAERLKGVDSTLKIQPAKLEDSAVYLCASSLGRSGGGDTQYFGPGTRLTVL.

The chain is built from TRBV27 and TRBJ2-7; D is perhaps TRBD1 (6 bases). Germline CDR1 and CDR2: MNHEY and SMNVEV (reference sequence). The CDR3 runs 14 residues. The V and J ends lost 2 bases and 3 bases respectively, with 11 bases between them. CDR3 sequence: CASSLGSGVYEQYF. Here the CDR3 DNA reads TGTGCCAGCAGTTTAGGGTCAGGGGTCTACGAGCAGTACTTC.

This clone was observed a handful of times. The V gene is TRBV11-1, the J gene TRBJ1-2; unclear D gene. Germline V gives CDR1 SGHAT, CDR2 FQDESV (reference sequence). The CDR3 is made up of 13 amino acids. Between the trimmed V and J ends, which lost 6 bases and 2 bases, there was a span of 10 bases. CDR3 region: CASSRAYNYGYTF. For the CDR3, the DNA is TGTGCCAGCAGTAGAGCGTACAACTATGGCTACACCTTC.

The rearrangement joins TRBV4-1 to TRBJ1-5, with D unclear. Germline V lookup: CDR1 MGHRA, CDR2 YSYEKL. CDR3 length: 16 residues. V was shortened by 2 bases and J by 2 bases, with 13 bases between the two germline ends. This CDR3 reads CASSQSGLIGNQPQHF. As DNA, the CDR3 is TGCGCCAGCAGCCAATCGGGCTTAATTGGCAATCAGCCCCAGCATTTT.

The rearrangement joins TRBV5-4 to TRBJ2-1, with 13 bases identical to TRBD2. After removal of 4 bases from V and 4 bases from J, the junction contained 5 bases not matched to a gene. Germline lookup yields CDR1 SGHNT and CDR2 YYREEE (reference sequence). The CDR3 has 16 amino acids. The CDR3 region has the DNA TGTGCCAGCAGCGGGGGGACTAGCGGGGCGTACAATGAGCAGTTCTTC. The encoded protein is CASSGGTSGAYNEQFF.

The chain is built from TRBV7-9 and TRBJ1-1; TRBD1 aligns across 8 bases. V trimming: 8 bases; J trimming: 1 base; junction bases outside the gene matches: 6. Germline V gives CDR1 SEHNR, CDR2 FQNEAQ (reference sequence). This CDR3 contains 14 residues. The DNA of the CDR3 is TGTGCCAGCTCGAGCGGACAGGGGAACACTGAAGCTTTCTTT. Protein: CASSSGQGNTEAFF.

The chain carries TRBV7-9 and TRBJ1-5, with 9 bases aligning to TRBD1. Trimming removed 5 bases from V and 6 bases from J; junction bases left unmatched: 2. The CDR3 runs 13 residues. Germline V gene lookup returns CDR1 SEHNR and CDR2 FQNEAQ (reference sequence). The CDR3 region is CASSDRGGQPQHF. The CDR3 nucleotides are TGTGCCAGCAGCGACAGGGGGGGTCAGCCCCAGCATTTT.

This clone appeared a single time. The V and J genes are TRBV7-9 and TRBJ1-1; D call uncertain. Trimming took off 11 bases at V and 1 base at J, with 11 bases between the two ends. This CDR3 spans 12 amino acids. The germline V gene has CDR1 SEHNR and CDR2 FQNEAQ (reference sequence). CDR3 in amino acids: CAFSKGNTEAFF. Written as DNA, the CDR3 is TGTGCCTTTAGTAAGGGGAACACTGAAGCTTTCTTT.

The chain's CDR3 is CASSPDGLGEAFF. The CDR3 nucleotides read TGCGCCAGCAGCCCAGACGGTCTGGGTGAAGCTTTCTTT. The chain carries TRBV4-1 and TRBJ1-1; no reliable D call. The CDR3 sequence is 13 residues long. In germline, CDR1 is MGHRA, CDR2 YSYEKL. The V end was cut by 4 bases, the J end by 7 bases, with 13 bases between.

The V call is TRBV4-1, the J call TRBJ2-7, with TRBD2 matching over 8 bases. CDR1 is MGHRA and CDR2 is YSYEKL in the germline V gene. V was clipped by 1 base and J by 6 bases; unmatched bases: 2. The CDR3 is 13 amino acids. CDR3: CASSQASGGEQYF. CDR3 DNA: TGCGCCAGCAGCCAAGCGAGCGGGGGCGAGCAGTACTTC.

J is TRBJ2-5 and V is TRBV7-8, with D possibly called TRBD1 or TRBD2 (7 bases each). Trimming cost V 1 base and J 7 bases, with 16 bases left between them. Looked up from germline, CDR1 is SGHVS and CDR2 is FQNEAQ. This CDR3 comprises 15 residues. The CDR3 sequence is CASSLDSGGEGTQYF. CDR3 nucleotides: TGTGCCAGCAGCTTAGATTCAGGGGGGGAGGGGACCCAGTACTTC.

The chain combines TRBV15 with TRBJ1-6; D is perhaps TRBD1 (5 bases). This CDR3 has 14 amino acids. Trimming cost V 8 bases and J 7 bases, with 15 bases left between them. Germline CDR1 reads LNHNV; CDR2 reads YYDKDF (reference sequence). The CDR3 reads CATGTGLGNSPLHF. The CDR3 nucleotides are TGTGCCACCGGCACAGGCCTTGGGAATTCACCCCTCCACTTT.

V usage is TRBV2 and J usage is TRBJ2-3, with 7 bases lining up with TRBD2. CDR1 and CDR2 from the germline V gene are SNHLY and FYNNEI. The CDR3 runs 19 residues. Trimming removed 0 bases from V and 0 bases from J; junction bases left unmatched: 12. For the CDR3, the DNA is TGTGCCAGCAGTGAAGCGCTCGGCCTAGCGGTTATTAGCACAGATACGCAGTATTTT. The encoded protein is CASSEALGLAVISTDTQYF.

The V and J genes are TRBV5-1 and TRBJ2-7; TRBD2 matches at 12 bases. This CDR3 region has 15 residues. V lost 3 bases, J lost 7 bases, and 8 bases stayed unmatched. Germline assignment: CDR1 SGHRS and CDR2 YFSETQ. DNA of the CDR3: TGCGCCAGCAGCTCCGTGACTAGCGGGAGTATTGAGCAGTACTTC. Protein sequence: CASSSVTSGSIEQYF.

A word on this clone: Other DNA sequences from this sample encode an identical CDR3 as well. The rearrangement links TRBV7-2 to TRBJ1-4; no clear D gene. Germline CDR1 and CDR2: SGHTA and FQGNSA. V dropped 5 bases and J dropped 3 bases, with 7 bases sitting between them. CDR3 length equals 13 residues. The CDR3 sequence is CASSPSANEKLFF. The CDR3 DNA reads as TGTGCCAGCAGCCCCTCGGCTAATGAAAAACTGTTTTTT.

The gene calls are TRBV6-1 and TRBJ2-7, with TRBD1 identical over 7 bases. After removal of 5 bases from V and 6 bases from J, the junction contained 10 bases not matched to a gene. CDR1 and CDR2 (germline): MNHNS, SASEGT. The length of the CDR3 is 14 residues. The chain's CDR3 is CASSKDRVRGEQYF. As DNA, the CDR3 is TGTGCCAGCAGTAAAGACAGGGTGAGAGGCGAGCAGTACTTC.

CDR3 DNA sequence: TGTGCCAGCGTACTAGCGGGAGGGGATGAGCAGTTCTTC. Its protein is CASVLAGGDEQFF. The chain links TRBV7-8 to TRBJ2-1; 13 bases map to TRBD2. The junction had 3 bases not matched to a gene; V was cut back by 8 bases and J by 8 bases. CDR1 is SGHVS, CDR2 FQNEAQ, per germline. The CDR3 runs 13 residues.

The genes are TRBV6-1 and TRBJ1-1; D gene ambiguous. Germline V gene data show CDR1 as MNHNS and CDR2 as SASEGT. There are 8 residues in the CDR3. CDR3 bases: TGTGCGAACACTGAAGCTTTCTTT. The encoded protein is CANTEAFF.